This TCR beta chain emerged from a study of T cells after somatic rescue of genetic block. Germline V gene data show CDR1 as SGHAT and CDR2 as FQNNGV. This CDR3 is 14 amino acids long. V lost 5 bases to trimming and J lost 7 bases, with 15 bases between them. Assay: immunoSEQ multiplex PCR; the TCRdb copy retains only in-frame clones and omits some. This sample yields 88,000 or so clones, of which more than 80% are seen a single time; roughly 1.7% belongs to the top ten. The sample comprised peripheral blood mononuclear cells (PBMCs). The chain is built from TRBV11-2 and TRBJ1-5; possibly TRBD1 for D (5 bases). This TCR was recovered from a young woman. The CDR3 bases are TGTGCCAGCAGCCGGGGGGATGGGGGGCAGCCCCAGCATTTT. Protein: CASSRGDGGQPQHF.